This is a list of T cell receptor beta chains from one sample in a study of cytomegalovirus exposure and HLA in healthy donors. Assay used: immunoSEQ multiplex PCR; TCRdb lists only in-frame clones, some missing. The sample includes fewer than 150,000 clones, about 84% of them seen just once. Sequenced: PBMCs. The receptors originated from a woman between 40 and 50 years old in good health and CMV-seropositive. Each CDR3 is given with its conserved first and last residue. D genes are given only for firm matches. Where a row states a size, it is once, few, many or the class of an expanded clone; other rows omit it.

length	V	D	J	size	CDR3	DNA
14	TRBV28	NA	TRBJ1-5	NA	CASSSWTGNQPQHF	TGTGCCAGCAGTTCCTGGACTGGCAATCAGCCCCAGCATTTT
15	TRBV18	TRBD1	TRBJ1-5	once	CASSPPGDSEKPQHF	TGTGCCAGCTCACCACCGGGGGACAGTGAAAAGCCCCAGCATTTT
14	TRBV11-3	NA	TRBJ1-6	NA	CASSYDRWNSPLHF	TGTGCCAGCAGCTACGACAGGTGGAATTCACCCCTCCACTTT
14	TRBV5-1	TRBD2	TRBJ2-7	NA	CASSRTSAPLEQYF	TGCGCCAGCAGCCGGACTAGCGCCCCCCTCGAGCAGTACTTC
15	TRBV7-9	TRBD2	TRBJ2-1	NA	CASSFVAGVSNEQFF	TGTGCCAGCAGCTTTGTAGCGGGAGTCAGCAATGAGCAGTTCTTC
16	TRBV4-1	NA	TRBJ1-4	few	CASSQRTGTTREKLFF	TGCGCCAGCAGCCAACGAACCGGGACAACTCGAGAAAAACTGTTTTTT
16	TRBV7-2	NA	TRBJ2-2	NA	CASSLGGASRTGELFF	TGTGCCAGCAGCTTAGGCGGGGCCAGTCGCACCGGGGAGCTGTTTTTT
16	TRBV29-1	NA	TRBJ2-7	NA	CSVEGLASAASYEQYF	TGCAGCGTTGAAGGGCTCGCTAGCGCTGCCTCCTACGAGCAGTACTTC
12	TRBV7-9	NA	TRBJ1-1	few	CSSTKHVTEAFF	TGTTCCAGCACCAAGCATGTCACTGAAGCTTTCTTT
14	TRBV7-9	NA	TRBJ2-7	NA	CASSSTGHSYEQYF	TGTGCCAGCAGCTCCACGGGACACTCCTACGAGCAGTACTTC
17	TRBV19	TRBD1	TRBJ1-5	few	CASSIGGRGYSNQPQHF	TGTGCCAGTAGTATCGGTGGCAGGGGGTATAGCAATCAGCCCCAGCATTTT
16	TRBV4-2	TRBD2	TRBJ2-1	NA	CASSQGLLAGGLEQFF	TGTGCCAGCAGCCAAGGTCTTTTAGCGGGAGGATTGGAGCAGTTCTTC
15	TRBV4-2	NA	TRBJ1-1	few	CASSQEDRRNTEAFF	TGTGCCAGCAGCCAAGAGGATCGGAGGAACACTGAAGCTTTCTTT
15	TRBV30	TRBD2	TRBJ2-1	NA	CAWSVGLAGKNEQFF	TGTGCCTGGAGTGTAGGGCTAGCGGGGAAGAATGAGCAGTTCTTC
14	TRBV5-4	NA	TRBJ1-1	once	CASSLDFRNTEAFF	TGTGCCAGCAGCTTGGATTTTAGGAACACTGAAGCTTTCTTT
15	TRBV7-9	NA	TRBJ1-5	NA	CASSSGGLGNQPQHF	TGTGCCAGCAGCTCGGGGGGATTGGGGAATCAGCCCCAGCATTTT
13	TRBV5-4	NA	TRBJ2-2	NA	CASRQGGTGELFF	TGTGCCAGCAGACAGGGGGGGACCGGGGAGCTGTTTTTT
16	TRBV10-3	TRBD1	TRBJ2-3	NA	CAISDPTGVGTDTQYF	TGTGCCATCAGTGACCCGACAGGGGTCGGCACAGATACGCAGTATTTT
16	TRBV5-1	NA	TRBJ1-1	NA	CASSLVNQRTNTEAFF	TGCGCCAGCAGCTTGGTTAATCAACGAACTAACACTGAAGCTTTCTTT
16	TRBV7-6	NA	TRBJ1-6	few	CASSSGHRNYNSPLHF	TGTGCCAGCAGCTCAGGCCACAGGAACTATAATTCACCCCTCCACTTT
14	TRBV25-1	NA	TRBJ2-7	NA	CASSEWGSSYEQYF	TGTGCCAGCAGTGAATGGGGCAGCAGCTACGAGCAGTACTTC
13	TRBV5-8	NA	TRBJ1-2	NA	CASSWTTNYGYTF	TGTGCCAGCTCCTGGACAACTAACTATGGCTACACCTTC
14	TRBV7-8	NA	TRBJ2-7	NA	CASSLEAGTYEQYF	TGTGCCAGCAGCTTAGAAGCGGGTACCTACGAGCAGTACTTC
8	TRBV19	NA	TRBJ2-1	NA	CIQNEQFF	TGTATCCAGAATGAGCAGTTCTTC
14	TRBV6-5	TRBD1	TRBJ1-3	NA	CASSYDRGGNTIYF	TGTGCCAGCAGTTACGACAGGGGCGGAAACACCATATATTTT
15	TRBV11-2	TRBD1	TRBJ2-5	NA	CASSQRGLRQETQYF	TGTGCCAGCAGTCAAAGGGGGCTGAGGCAAGAGACCCAGTACTTC
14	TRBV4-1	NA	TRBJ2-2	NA	CASSQEGSTGELFF	TGCGCCAGCAGCCAAGAGGGGAGCACCGGGGAGCTGTTTTTT
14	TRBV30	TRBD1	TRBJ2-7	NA	CAWSVVGQGREQYF	TGTGCCTGGAGTGTCGTTGGACAGGGAAGAGAGCAGTACTTC
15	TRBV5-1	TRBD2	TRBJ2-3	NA	CASSPLGSGADTQYF	TGCGCCAGCAGCCCCCTGGGTAGCGGGGCAGATACGCAGTATTTT
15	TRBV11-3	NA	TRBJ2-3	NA	CASQDYGGSTDTQYF	TGTGCCAGCCAGGACTATGGGGGGAGCACAGATACGCAGTATTTT
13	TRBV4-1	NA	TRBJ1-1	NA	CASSQGTHTGAFF	TGCGCCAGCAGCCAAGGGACACATACTGGAGCTTTCTTT
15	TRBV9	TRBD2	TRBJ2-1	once	CASSASSGRRNEQFF	TGTGCCAGCAGCGCCAGCAGCGGGAGGAGGAATGAGCAGTTCTTC
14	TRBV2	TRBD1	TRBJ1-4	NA	CASSVGTAGEKLFF	TGTGCCAGCAGTGTAGGGACAGCGGGTGAAAAACTGTTTTTT
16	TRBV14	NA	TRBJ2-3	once	CASSPRPAYSTDTQYF	TGTGCCAGCAGCCCTAGGCCCGCTTATAGCACAGATACGCAGTATTTT
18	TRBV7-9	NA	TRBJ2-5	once	CASSLSEAASPPQETQYF	TGTGCCAGCAGCTTATCCGAGGCGGCATCTCCCCCACAAGAGACCCAGTACTTC
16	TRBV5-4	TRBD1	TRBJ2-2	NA	CASSPGDRGNTGELFF	TGTGCCAGCAGCCCCGGCGACAGGGGGAACACCGGGGAGCTGTTTTTT
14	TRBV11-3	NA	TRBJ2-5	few	CASSSYSGRETQYF	TGTGCCAGCAGCTCCTACTCAGGGAGGGAGACCCAGTACTTC
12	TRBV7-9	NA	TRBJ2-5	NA	CASSLSDGEQYF	TGTGCCAGCAGCTTATCCGATGGGGAGCAGTACTTC
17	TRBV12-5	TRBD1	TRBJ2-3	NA	CASGLARTGLFTDTQYF	TGTGCTAGTGGTTTGGCCAGGACAGGGTTATTTACAGATACGCAGTATTTT
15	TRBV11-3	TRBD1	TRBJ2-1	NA	CASSPGTGSYNEQFF	TGTGCCAGCAGCCCTGGGACAGGGTCCTACAATGAGCAGTTCTTC
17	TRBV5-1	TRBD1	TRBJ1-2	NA	CASSTGDRGFVPHGYTF	TGCGCCAGCAGCACTGGGGACAGGGGGTTCGTTCCCCATGGCTACACCTTC
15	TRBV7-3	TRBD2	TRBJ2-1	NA	CASSLISGIAGDQFF	TGTGCCAGCAGCTTAATCTCGGGCATAGCGGGAGACCAGTTCTTC
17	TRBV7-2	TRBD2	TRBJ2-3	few	CASSSPLAGGFTDTQYF	TGTGCCAGCAGCTCCCCACTAGCGGGAGGGTTCACAGATACGCAGTATTTT
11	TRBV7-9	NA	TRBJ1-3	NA	CASSLGDTIYF	TGTGCCAGCAGCTTAGGCGACACCATATATTTT